The present TCR beta chain was sequenced within a study of CD8+CD57+ T cells in acquired aplastic anemia. Study outcomes and limitations: Patients and controls had in common twenty-nine CD8+ CDR3 sequences. Patients showed no significant difference from controls in CD8+ Simpson's diversity.

CDR1 is SGHRS, CDR2 YFSETQ, per germline. This CDR3 contains 13 residues. Trimming left V 7 bases short and J 4 bases short, with 12 bases between. Using genomic DNA as the template, TCR beta VDJ and CDR3 profiling was carried out. TCRdb reprocessed the reads via MiXCR and lists one record per CDR3 protein. Here the sample spans some 120,000 distinct CDR3 sequences, approximately 41% being singletons. Points on this clonotype: Its target is unknown.

Individuals selected for sequencing had exhibited CD8+CD57+ cell expansion on flow cytometry. This clonotype was sampled from a human donor with aplastic anemia. The sample consisted of sorted CD4+, CD8+, or CD8+CD57+ T cells (not recorded which) from PBMCs. The V gene is TRBV5-1, the J gene TRBJ1-5; D is ambiguous. CDR3 amino acids: CASRRDPNQPQHF. The CDR3 nucleotides read TGCGCCAGCCGGAGAGACCCAAATCAGCCCCAGCATTTT.